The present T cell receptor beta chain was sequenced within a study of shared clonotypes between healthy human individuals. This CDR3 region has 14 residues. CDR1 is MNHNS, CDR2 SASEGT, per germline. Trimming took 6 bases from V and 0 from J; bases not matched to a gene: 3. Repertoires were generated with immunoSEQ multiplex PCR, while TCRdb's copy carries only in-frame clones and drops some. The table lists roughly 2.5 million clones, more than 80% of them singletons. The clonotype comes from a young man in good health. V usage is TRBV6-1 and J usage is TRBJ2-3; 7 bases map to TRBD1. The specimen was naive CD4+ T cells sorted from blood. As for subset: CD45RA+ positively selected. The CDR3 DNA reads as TGTGCCAGCAGGGACAGGTCTAGCACAGATACGCAGTATTTT. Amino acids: CASRDRSSTDTQYF.